The 3 T cell receptor beta chains listed next were all sequenced from one sample in a study of identical twins. TCRdb analysed the 5' RACE reads with MiXCR anew, one entry per CDR3 protein. This table holds hundreds of thousands of distinct CDR3 sequences, 8% to 9% found once. These data were also reused for a study on yellow fever vaccine responses in identical twins.

Sample: PBMCs. The receptor set was obtained from a young woman in good health.

This chain uses TRBV18 with TRBJ2-3; D gene uncertain. CDR1 is KGHSH, CDR2 LQKENI, per germline. With 2 bases removed from V and 2 bases from J, the gap between germline ends came to 11 bases. The CDR3 loop spans 15 amino acids. The CDR3, as DNA: TGTGCCAGCTCACCATCCGGTTTGATCACAGATACGCAGTATTTT. As protein: CASSPSGLITDTQYF.

The sample holds a few counts of this clonotype. The V gene is TRBV11-2, the J gene TRBJ2-5, with 7 bases matching TRBD2. The V gene's germline CDR1 is SGHAT and CDR2 FQNNGV. Unmatched junction bases numbered 12, after V lost 4 bases and J lost 1 base. This CDR3 is 17 amino acids long. The CDR3 sequence is CASSYLAGAPPQETQYF. The CDR3 nucleotides are TGTGCCAGCAGCTATCTTGCGGGAGCGCCGCCCCAAGAGACCCAGTACTTC.

The CDR3 DNA follows: TGTGCCAGCAGTTTTGTAAGGGGGCTGGCTGAAGCTTTCTTT. Protein product: CASSFVRGLAEAFF. This chain links TRBV28 with TRBJ1-1, with 7 bases fitting TRBD1. The junction had 7 bases not matched to a gene; V was cut back by 3 bases and J by 6 bases. The CDR3 loop spans 14 amino acids. Germline CDR1 and CDR2: MDHEN and SYDVKM.